The 10 T cell receptor beta chains below were found in one sample sequenced in a study of cytotoxic CD8 clonotypes in ibrutinib-treated CLL. The method was immunoSEQ multiplex PCR; TCRdb's version includes in-frame clones alone and lacks a portion of them. The data show about 63,000 clones, roughly 70% seen once. The input for sequencing was PBMCs, taken after 12 months of ibrutinib treatment. These TCRs come from a human donor with chronic lymphocytic leukemia.

This clone occurred once. This chain links TRBV7-2 with TRBJ1-5, with D unclear. Germline V gene data show CDR1 as SGHTA and CDR2 as FQGNSA. The CDR3 consists of 15 residues. V was cut by 2 bases and J by 7 bases, with 15 bases left in between. Here the CDR3 reads CASSLIGVGEQPQHF. As DNA, the CDR3 is TGTGCCAGCAGCTTAATTGGGGTAGGAGAACAGCCCCAGCATTTT.

The chain combines TRBV19 with TRBJ2-5, with 9 nucleotides matching TRBD1. Germline V gene lookup returns CDR1 LNHDA and CDR2 SQIVND (reference sequence). After removal of 6 bases from V and 2 bases from J, the junction contained 10 bases not matched to a gene. The CDR3 loop spans 16 amino acids. CDR3: CASSRAGTGQQETQYF. CDR3 sequence (DNA): TGTGCCAGTAGCCGAGCTGGGACAGGGCAACAAGAGACCCAGTACTTC.

The gene calls are TRBV7-2 and TRBJ2-1; the D gene is possibly TRBD1 (6 bases). This CDR3 region has 15 residues. The ends were cut back, 5 bases at V and 6 bases at J, with 17 bases in the middle. Germline CDR1 SGHTA, CDR2 FQGNSA. The CDR3 sequence is CASSPLSGTFNEQFF. The CDR3 region has the DNA TGTGCCAGCAGCCCCCTCTCCGGGACATTCAATGAGCAGTTCTTC.

The chain uses TRBV4-3 and TRBJ2-7; 9 nucleotides match TRBD1. The germline CDR1 and CDR2 sequences are LGHNA and YSLEER. The J segment lost 5 bases and the V segment lost 4 bases, leaving 12 bases of the junction unmatched. The CDR3 totals 16 residues. CDR3 loop: CASSPGTGFFGDEQYF. In nucleotides, the CDR3 is TGCGCCAGCAGCCCCGGGACAGGGTTCTTTGGGGACGAGCAGTACTTC.

The J gene is TRBJ1-1, the V gene TRBV7-2, with D perhaps matching TRBD1 (6 bases). CDR1 is SGHTA, CDR2 FQGNSA, per germline. The CDR3 is made up of 14 amino acids. Trimming removed 5 bases at V and 1 base at J, with 11 bases between. The CDR3 spells CASSVGQTNTEAFF. The CDR3 region has the DNA TGTGCCAGCAGCGTGGGACAAACGAACACTGAAGCTTTCTTT.

This chain links TRBV21-1 with TRBJ2-1. TRBV21-1 is assigned pseudogene status. The CDR3 totals 13 residues. The CDR3 loop reads CASSKAPVGEQFF. CDR3 coding DNA: TGTGCCAGCAGCAAAGCGCCGGTGGGTGAGCAGTTCTTC.

This sequence joins TRBV6-6 and TRBJ1-5, with D possibly matching TRBD1 (5 bases). Germline values: CDR1 MNHNY, CDR2 SVGAGI (reference sequence). This CDR3 spans 16 amino acids. Trimming removed 6 bases from V and 3 bases from J, with 18 bases in between. CDR3 sequence: CASSYSAGGINQPQHF. For the CDR3, the DNA is TGTGCCAGCAGCTATTCGGCGGGGGGAATCAATCAGCCCCAGCATTTT.

The chain links TRBV11-2 to TRBJ2-1; TRBD2 matches at 11 bases. Per the germline V gene, CDR1 is SGHAT and CDR2 is FQNNGV. The CDR3 is made up of 16 amino acids. V lost 5 bases, J lost 9 bases, and 12 bases stayed unmatched. The CDR3 sequence: CASSVGHPGTSGEQFF. The CDR3 nucleotides read TGTGCCAGCAGCGTCGGTCACCCCGGGACTAGCGGTGAGCAGTTCTTC.

The CDR3 DNA reads TGTGCCAGCAGCTTAGATCCTTTGGCGACCCAGTACTTC. This sequence encodes CASSLDPLATQYF. The chain employs TRBV11-2 and TRBJ2-5, with unresolved D. CDR3 size: 13 residues. Germline lookup yields CDR1 SGHAT and CDR2 FQNNGV. Trimming pared 0 bases from V and 7 bases from J, leaving 9 bases between.

Points on this clone: Other DNA sequences in this sample translate to the same CDR3. This sequence joins TRBV30 and TRBJ1-5; D not certain. The germline gives CDR1 GTSNPN, CDR2 SVGIG (reference sequence). The CDR3 is 14 amino acids. V lost 0 bases to trimming and J lost 0 bases, with 6 bases between them. The CDR3 loop is CAWSVGGSNQPQHF. The CDR3 DNA sequence: TGTGCCTGGAGTGTCGGCGGTAGCAATCAGCCCCAGCATTTT.